This TCR beta chain was sequenced during a study of blood T cell repertoires in COVID-19. This CDR3 spans 16 amino acids. Germline-derived CDR1 and CDR2 are MDHEN and SYDVKM. The V gene end was trimmed by 2 bases and the J gene end by 0 bases; junction bases not matched to a gene: 0. Libraries were prepared by immunoSEQ multiplex PCR; TCRdb keeps only in-frame clonotypes and omits some of them. Seen here are hundreds of thousands of clones, around 89% observed once, and the top ten hold 8.8%. With respect to this clone: Different DNA sequences within this sample yield the same CDR3.

This sequence joins TRBV28 and TRBJ1-6; TRBD1 matches 8 bases. Specimen: PBMCs or T cells enriched from blood (not recorded which). This clonotype was sampled from a man aged 40-49 years who had recovered from COVID-19. CDR3 loop: CASSLTGGSYNSPLHF. The CDR3 nucleotides are TGTGCCAGCAGTTTAACAGGGGGCTCCTATAATTCACCCCTCCACTTT.